This TCR beta chain is from a study of chemoradiotherapy in HPV16-positive cancers. Sequencing used immunoSEQ multiplex PCR; TCRdb keeps in-frame clones, though not all of them. The table shows about 17,000 clones, with around 92% occurring only once. The clonotype originates from a human donor with HPV-associated anogenital cancer. Here the sequenced sample was blood, taken from a patient who underwent chemoradiotherapy.

The CDR3 sequence: CASSLVVLAETQYF. CDR3 DNA: TGTGCCAGCAGCTTAGTTGTCCTGGCGGAGACCCAGTACTTC. J is TRBJ2-5 and V is TRBV7-2; D call uncertain. The CDR3 consists of 14 residues. With 1 base removed from V and 5 bases from J, the gap between germline ends came to 11 bases. CDR1 and CDR2 from the germline V gene are SGHTA and FQGNSA.